This TCR beta chain emerged from a study of beta chain features in type 1 diabetes. Expressed TCRB transcripts were sequenced because the isolated RNA had all been reverse transcribed beforehand. Clones were sequenced by immunoSEQ multiplex PCR, and TCRdb holds only the in-frame ones, with some missing. The data hold fewer than 900,000 clones, with roughly 15% observed a single time. This CDR3 has 15 amino acids. Germline values: CDR1 SGHNT, CDR2 YYREEE (reference sequence). Trimming removed 2 bases from V and 4 bases from J; junction bases left unmatched: 8. This TCR came from a woman between 18 and 29 years old in good health. J is TRBJ2-5 and V is TRBV5-4; 7 nucleotides agree with TRBD1. Sequenced sample: naive CD4+ T cells from blood. CDR3 in amino acids: CASSFWTGLGETQYF. CDR3 coding DNA: TGTGCCAGCAGCTTTTGGACAGGTTTGGGAGAGACCCAGTACTTC.